This entry is about one T cell receptor (beta chain). Its antigen is unidentified. This sample is drawn from a study of monozygotic twins with inflammatory bowel disease. Study-level points and caveats: Twins with IBD had fewer clonotypes in common with others than healthy twins, particularly during disease activity. Immunosuppressive treatments were not uniform, and this may have added variability to patient repertoires.

UMIs containing a 6-nucleotide sample barcode were added via template switching. TCRdb reprocessed the 5' RACE reads and stores each CDR3 protein as one record, lacking DNA. The data show more than 300,000 distinct CDR3 sequences, and the top ten clones hold 5.6%. This receptor was obtained from a human donor with ulcerative colitis or Crohn's disease, or a healthy co-twin of an affected twin (not recorded which). The sequencing input was blood.

The CDR3 here is CASSSRLAGGPNEQFF. The chain links TRBV5-4 to TRBJ2-1; the TRBD2 assignment by TCRdb is unverifiable without DNA. Per the germline V gene, CDR1 is SGHNT and CDR2 is YYREEE (reference sequence). The CDR3 has 16 amino acids.